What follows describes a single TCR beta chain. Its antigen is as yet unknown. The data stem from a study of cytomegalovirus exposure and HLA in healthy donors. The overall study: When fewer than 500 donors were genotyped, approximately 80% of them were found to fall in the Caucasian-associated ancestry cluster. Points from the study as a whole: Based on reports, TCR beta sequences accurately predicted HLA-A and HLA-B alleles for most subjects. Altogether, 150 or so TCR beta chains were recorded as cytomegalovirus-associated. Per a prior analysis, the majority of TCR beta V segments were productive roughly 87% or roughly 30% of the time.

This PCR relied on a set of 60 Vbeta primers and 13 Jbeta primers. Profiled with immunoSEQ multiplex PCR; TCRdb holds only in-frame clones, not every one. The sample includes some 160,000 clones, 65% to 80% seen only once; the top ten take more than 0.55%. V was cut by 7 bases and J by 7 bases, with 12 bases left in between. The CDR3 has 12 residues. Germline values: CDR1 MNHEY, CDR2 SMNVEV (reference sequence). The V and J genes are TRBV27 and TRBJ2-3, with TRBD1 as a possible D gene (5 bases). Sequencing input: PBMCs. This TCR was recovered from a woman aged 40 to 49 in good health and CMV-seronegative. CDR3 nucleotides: TGTGCCAGCAACCAACCAGGGTATACGCAGTATTTT. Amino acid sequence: CASNQPGYTQYF.